What follows are 26 T cell receptor beta chains derived from one specimen sequenced in a study of T-cell reconstitution after alpha-beta-depleted transplantation in children. Unique molecular identifiers featured in how the TCRbeta library was prepared. TCRdb recomputed calls from the PCR reads with MiXCR, one row per CDR3 protein. In the table there are hundreds of thousands of distinct CDR3 sequences, about 17% of which are singletons. The source was PBMCs from the stem cell graft donor, collected from the stem cell graft. The receptors come from a human donor who donated a stem cell graft to a child with acute lymphoblastic leukemia.

This clonotype was counted only a few times. The chain carries TRBV25-1 and TRBJ2-7; 7 bases align to TRBD1. The CDR3 totals 15 residues. Per germline, CDR1 MGHDK and CDR2 SYGVNS. V was pared by 4 bases and J by 2 bases, with 8 bases of the junction left unmatched. CDR3 sequence: CASSADRTEPYEQYF. The CDR3 DNA follows: TGTGCCAGCAGTGCGGACAGGACAGAACCCTACGAGCAGTACTTC.

This clonotype has a handful of counts. The rearrangement joins TRBV19 to TRBJ2-7; 7 bases fit TRBD1. CDR1 is LNHDA and CDR2 is SQIVND in the germline V gene (reference sequence). V was clipped by 5 bases and J by 5 bases; unmatched bases: 12. The CDR3 has 15 residues. CDR3 region: CASSGSTGTFHEQYF. The CDR3 nucleotides are TGTGCCAGTAGTGGATCGACAGGGACGTTCCACGAGCAGTACTTC.

The J gene is TRBJ2-5, the V gene TRBV29-1; the match to TRBD1 covers 8 bases. J lost 5 bases, V lost 7 bases, and 18 bases had no gene match. This CDR3 region has 16 residues. Germline V lookup: CDR1 SQVTM, CDR2 ANQGSEA. CDR3 sequence (DNA): TGCAGCGCTGAGACCCACGGGACAGGCGGGGTGGAGACCCAGTACTTC. Protein: CSAETHGTGGVETQYF.

In this sample, this clonotype turned up a few times. The chain is built from TRBV29-1 and TRBJ2-5, with no clear D. CDR1 is SQVTM and CDR2 is ANQGSEA in the germline V gene. V dropped 0 bases and J dropped 9 bases, with 14 bases sitting between them. The CDR3 has 13 amino acids. The CDR3 sequence is CSVEDWKGSAQYF. CDR3 nucleotides: TGCAGCGTTGAAGATTGGAAAGGATCTGCCCAGTACTTC.

This clonotype was counted between two and nine times. The gene calls are TRBV29-1 and TRBJ2-3; D is unresolved. There are 12 residues in the CDR3. V was trimmed by 3 bases and J by 1 base, leaving 5 bases between them. The germline gives CDR1 SQVTM, CDR2 ANQGSEA. DNA for the CDR3: TGCAGCGTTGATTACCGCACAGATACGCAGTATTTT. Translated, it gives CSVDYRTDTQYF.

The CDR3 DNA follows: TGTGCCTGGAGCAGGGGGGGAGGCACTGAAGCTTTCTTT. Protein sequence: CAWSRGGGTEAFF. The rearrangement links TRBV30 to TRBJ1-1; 7 nucleotides align to TRBD1. This CDR3 has 13 amino acids. V was pared by 3 bases and J by 4 bases, with 5 bases of the junction left unmatched. Germline loops: CDR1 GTSNPN, CDR2 SVGIG (reference sequence).

This clonotype was counted only a few times. This chain links TRBV7-9 with TRBJ2-7; TRBD1 is a possible D gene (7 bases). V gave up 2 bases and J gave up 6 bases, with 14 bases separating them. The CDR3 totals 14 residues. Looked up from germline, CDR1 is SEHNR and CDR2 is FQNEAQ (reference sequence). The DNA for the CDR3 is TGTGCCAGCAGCTTAAGGCAGGGGGGCCGCGAGCAGTACTTC. The encoded protein is CASSLRQGGREQYF.

This clonotype was found many times. The genes are TRBV21-1 and TRBJ1-1; the D call of TRBD1 is as the table states it, not checked on the DNA. TRBV21-1 is a documented pseudogene. The length of the CDR3 is 15 residues. The CDR3 region is CASSDRVGMNTEAFF. The CDR3 DNA is TGTGCCAGTTCTGACAGGGTGGGGATGAACACTGAAGCTTTCTTT.

This clonotype has at least ten counts. The chain couples TRBV29-1 to TRBJ1-2; D not resolved. Trimming took off 3 bases at V and 2 bases at J, with 10 bases between the two ends. Germline CDR1 reads SQVTM; CDR2 reads ANQGSEA. The CDR3 runs to 13 residues. The CDR3 DNA reads as TGCAGCGTTGACGGCGGGAGCAACTATGGCTACACCTTC. This gives the protein CSVDGGSNYGYTF.

A few counts support this clonotype. The V call is TRBV5-1, the J call TRBJ2-7; TRBD1 matches at 8 bases. After removal of 2 bases from V and 4 bases from J, the junction contained 8 bases not matched to a gene. The V gene's germline CDR1 is SGHRS and CDR2 YFSETQ. This CDR3 contains 15 residues. The CDR3 reads CASSLTGGSSYEQYF. The CDR3 DNA sequence: TGCGCCAGCAGCTTAACAGGGGGGTCGAGTTACGAGCAGTACTTC.

The rearrangement uses TRBV10-2 and TRBJ2-1; TRBD2 aligns across 15 bases. With V trimmed by 7 bases and J by 7 bases, 2 bases remained unmatched. Germline CDR1 and CDR2: WSHSY and SAAADI. CDR3 length: 14 residues. The CDR3 DNA reads TGCGCCAGCACCGGACTAGCGGGGGGGAATGAGCAGTTCTTC. Encoded protein: CASTGLAGGNEQFF.

This clonotype was picked up a small number of times. The chain employs TRBV10-3 and TRBJ2-7; 8 nucleotides agree with TRBD1. The CDR3 contains 12 residues. V lost 5 bases to trimming and J lost 5 bases; unmatched junction nucleotides: 2. CDR1 is ENHRY and CDR2 is SYGVKD in the germline V gene. As DNA, the CDR3 is TGTGCCATCAGTCAACAGGGGGACGAGCAGTACTTC. Its protein product is CAISQQGDEQYF.

This clonotype was detected a few times. The rearrangement links TRBV29-1 to TRBJ1-1; no firm D call. This CDR3 region has 15 residues. Trimming left V 0 bases short and J 7 bases short, with 18 bases between. Germline V gives CDR1 SQVTM, CDR2 ANQGSEA. Here the CDR3 reads CSVEDYGENGFEAFF. The CDR3 region has the DNA TGCAGCGTTGAAGATTACGGGGAGAATGGCTTTGAAGCTTTCTTT. The complete variable domain, with remaining parts taken from reference TRBV29-1 and TRBJ1-1, reads SAVISQKPSRDICQRGTSLTIQCQVDSQVTMMFWYRQQPGQSLTLIATANQGSEATYESGFVIDKFPISRPNLTFSTLTVSNMSPEDSSIYLCSVEDYGENGFEAFFGQGTRLTVV.

This clonotype showed up just a few times. The CDR3 region is CATSRMRLPGETQYF. The CDR3 DNA is TGTGCCACCAGCAGGATGCGCCTGCCGGGGGAGACCCAGTACTTC. The rearrangement links TRBV15 to TRBJ2-5, with D maybe TRBD2 (5 bases). This CDR3 contains 15 residues. V lost 3 bases and J 5 bases, leaving 16 bases between the germline ends. CDR1 is LNHNV and CDR2 is YYDKDF in the germline V gene (reference sequence). Together with reference TRBV15 and TRBJ2-5, the CDR3 gives the full variable domain: DAMVIQNPRYQVTQFGKPVTLSCSQTLNHNVMYWYQQKSSQAPKLLFHYYDKDFNNEADTPDNFQSRRPNTSFCFLDIRSPGLGDTAMYLCATSRMRLPGETQYFGPGTRLLVL.

This clonotype was counted only a few times. This chain uses TRBV12-3 or TRBV12-4 with TRBJ1-1; D might be TRBD1 (6 bases). The CDR3 totals 14 residues. V was clipped by 5 bases and J by 1 base, with 11 bases between them. CDR3 protein: CASSPDRKNTEAFF. CDR3 nucleotides: TGTGCCAGCAGTCCCGACAGGAAGAACACTGAAGCTTTCTTT.

The genes are TRBV6-5 and TRBJ2-7; D perhaps matches TRBD1 (6 bases). Deletions cut 4 bases from V and 4 bases from J, with 20 bases between. The V gene's germline CDR1 is MNHEY and CDR2 SVGAGI. The CDR3 extends over 16 amino acids. CDR3 protein: CASSSLVSGDNYEQYF. Written as DNA, the CDR3 is TGTGCCAGCAGTTCCCTGGTATCAGGGGACAATTACGAGCAGTACTTC.

The chain uses TRBV6-1 and TRBJ2-1; 8 nucleotides agree with TRBD2. The trim removed 1 base at V and 7 bases at J, leaving 15 bases unmatched. The length of the CDR3 is 18 residues. In germline, CDR1 is MNHNS, CDR2 SASEGT. CDR3 nucleotides: TGTGCCAGCAGTGAAGAGGACTCGACGGGAGGGCCCTTGAATGAGCAGTTCTTC. The encoded protein is CASSEEDSTGGPLNEQFF.

The chain recombines TRBV6-1 with TRBJ2-6, with D possibly matching TRBD1 (6 bases). Germline-derived CDR1 and CDR2 are MNHNS and SASEGT. V lost 9 bases and J 3 bases, leaving 15 bases between the germline ends. CDR3 size: 15 residues. The DNA for the CDR3 is TGTGCCAGTATTTCAGGGGTTGGTGGGGCCAACGTCCTGACTTTC. Its translation is CASISGVGGANVLTF.

This clonotype was seen only a few times. The CDR3: CASSADRGTDTQYF. The CDR3 DNA sequence: TGTGCCAGCAGTGCAGACAGGGGGACAGATACGCAGTATTTT. The V and J genes are TRBV2 and TRBJ2-3; 9 bases map to TRBD1. The CDR3 covers 14 residues. Germline CDR1 and CDR2: SNHLY and FYNNEI. J lost 3 bases, V lost 4 bases, and 2 bases had no gene match.

In its sample, this clonotype was seen many times. The chain joins TRBV7-9 to TRBJ1-1; tentative D call: TRBD1 (5 bases). The CDR3 contains 16 residues. CDR1 and CDR2 from the germline V gene are SEHNR and FQNEAQ (reference sequence). V was trimmed by 5 bases and J by 0 bases, leaving 16 bases between them. The CDR3 region has the DNA TGTGCCAGCAGCAAGGGGTTGGGGTCGGTGAACACTGAAGCTTTCTTT. Its protein product is CASSKGLGSVNTEAFF.

This clonotype was seen a few times. This rearrangement joins TRBV20-1 to TRBJ2-1, with a weak D call TRBD2 (5 bases). This CDR3 has 11 residues. The V gene's germline CDR1 is DFQATT and CDR2 SNEGSKA (reference sequence). CDR3 DNA sequence: TGCCAAGCGGAATCCACCAATGAGCAGTTCTTC. It is translated as CQAESTNEQFF.

The chain links TRBV7-2 to TRBJ1-4, with D unresolved. The CDR3 contains 14 residues. The germline V gene has CDR1 SGHTA and CDR2 FQGNSA. V dropped 2 bases and J dropped 8 bases, with 12 bases sitting between them. CDR3 bases: TGTGCCAGCAGCTTATATGGTCTGGGGGAAAAACTGTTTTTT. Translated: CASSLYGLGEKLFF.

This clonotype was picked up many times. The genes are TRBV7-9 and TRBJ1-1; D possibly corresponds to TRBD1 (5 bases). The germline CDR1 and CDR2 sequences are SEHNR and FQNEAQ (reference sequence). The CDR3 has 13 residues. V lost 5 bases to trimming and J lost 2 bases, with 9 bases between them. The CDR3: CASSIRVNTEAFF. The CDR3 bases are TGTGCCAGCAGCATCAGGGTTAACACTGAAGCTTTCTTT. Together with reference TRBV7-9 and TRBJ1-1, the CDR3 gives the full variable domain: DTGVSQNPRHKITKRGQNVTFRCDPISEHNRLYWYRQTLGQGPEFLTYFQNEAQLEKSRLLSDRFSAERPKGSFSTLEIQRTEQGDSAMYLCASSIRVNTEAFFGQGTRLTVV.

The DNA of the CDR3 is TGTGCCAGCTGGACAGCAACTAATGAAAAACTGTTTTTT. This codes for CASWTATNEKLFF. V gene TRBV6-6 combines with J gene TRBJ1-4; TRBD1 is a possible D gene (6 bases). This CDR3 is built from 13 residues. V lost 8 bases and J lost 0, with 7 bases in between. In germline, CDR1 is MNHNY, CDR2 SVGAGI (reference sequence).

This clonotype came up many times. V and J are TRBV10-3 and TRBJ1-5; D not certain. Germline loops: CDR1 ENHRY, CDR2 SYGVKD. The CDR3 runs 15 residues. V lost 0 bases to trimming and J lost 1 base, with 7 bases between them. The CDR3 protein is CAISESGRSNQPQHF. The CDR3 bases are TGTGCCATCAGTGAGTCAGGGAGAAGCAATCAGCCCCAGCATTTT.

The V and J genes are TRBV20-1 and TRBJ2-3; D possibly uses TRBD1 or TRBD2 (7 bases each). Germline CDR1 is DFQATT and CDR2 is SNEGSKA (reference sequence). The CDR3 totals 13 residues. V lost 3 bases and J 5 bases, leaving 12 bases between the germline ends. The CDR3 coding sequence is TGCAGTGCTAGGTCAGGGGGGGGAGATACGCAGTATTTT. Residues: CSARSGGGDTQYF.